The clone carrying this TCR beta chain has only one observation. Antigen: not known. The length of the CDR3 is 15 residues. Germline V CDR1 and CDR2: LNHNV, YYDKDF (reference sequence). V was clipped by 4 bases and J by 2 bases; unmatched bases: 5. The source of the sample is a study of T cells in Graves' hyperthyroidism and ophthalmopathy. TCR beta CDR3 regions were amplified from RNA transcripts. First-round RT-PCR with HTBI primers amplified the TCR CDR3 region. TCRdb itself ran the multiplex PCR reads through MiXCR, one entry per CDR3 protein. The table has over 650,000 distinct CDR3 sequences, just under 45% seen once. Whole-study findings and limits: In the blood, most expanded thyroid clonotypes above 0.001 appeared as well.

The V call is TRBV15, the J call TRBJ2-7, with 10 bases matching TRBD1. This TCR was sampled from an adult man with Graves' disease, either hyperthyroidism or ophthalmopathy (not recorded which). Sequencing used peripheral blood or thyroid tissue (not recorded which). This CDR3 reads CATSTGTGAAYEQYF. CDR3 in DNA: TGTGCCACCAGCACCGGGACAGGGGCGGCCTACGAGCAGTACTTC.